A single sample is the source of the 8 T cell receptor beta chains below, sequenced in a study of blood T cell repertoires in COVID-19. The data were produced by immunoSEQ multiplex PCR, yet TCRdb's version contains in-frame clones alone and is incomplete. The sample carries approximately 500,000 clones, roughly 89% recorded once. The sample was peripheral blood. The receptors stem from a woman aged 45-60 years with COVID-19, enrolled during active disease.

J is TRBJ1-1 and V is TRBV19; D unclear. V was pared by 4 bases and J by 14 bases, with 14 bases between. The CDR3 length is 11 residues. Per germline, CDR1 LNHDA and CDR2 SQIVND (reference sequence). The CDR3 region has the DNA TGTGCCAGTAGTACCCCCGGAGGAACCTTCTTT. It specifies CASSTPGGTFF.

CDR3: CASSLEVGGQAYGYTF. DNA for the CDR3: TGCGCCAGCAGCTTGGAAGTTGGTGGACAGGCCTATGGCTACACCTTC. The chain has TRBV5-1 and TRBJ1-2, with 7 bases matching TRBD1. The V gene end was trimmed by 0 bases and the J gene end by 4 bases; junction bases not matched to a gene: 9. CDR1 SGHRS and CDR2 YFSETQ come from the germline V gene. CDR3 length equals 16 residues.

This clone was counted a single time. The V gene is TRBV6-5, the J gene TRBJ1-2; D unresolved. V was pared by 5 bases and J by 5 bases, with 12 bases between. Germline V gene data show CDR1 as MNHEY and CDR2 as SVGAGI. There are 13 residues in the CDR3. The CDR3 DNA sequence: TGTGCCAGCAGTCCGGTGAGAGGGTATGGCTACACCTTC. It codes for CASSPVRGYGYTF.

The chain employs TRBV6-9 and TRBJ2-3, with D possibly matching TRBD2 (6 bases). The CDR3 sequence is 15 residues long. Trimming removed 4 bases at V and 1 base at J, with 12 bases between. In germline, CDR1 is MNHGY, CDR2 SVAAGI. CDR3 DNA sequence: TGTGCCAGCAGTTCCCGGGGGTCCTGCACAGATACGCAGTATTTT. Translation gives CASSSRGSCTDTQYF.

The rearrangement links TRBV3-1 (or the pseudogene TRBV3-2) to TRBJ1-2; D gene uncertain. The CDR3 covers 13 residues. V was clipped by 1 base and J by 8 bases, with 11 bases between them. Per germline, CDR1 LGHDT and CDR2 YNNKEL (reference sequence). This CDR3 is CASSQVPGLGYTF. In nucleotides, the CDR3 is TGTGCCAGCAGCCAAGTTCCAGGCCTCGGCTACACCTTC.

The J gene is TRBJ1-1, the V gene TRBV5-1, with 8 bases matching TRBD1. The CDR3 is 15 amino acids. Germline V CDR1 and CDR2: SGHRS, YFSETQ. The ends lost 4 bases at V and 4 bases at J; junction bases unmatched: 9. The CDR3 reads CASSAGQGPFTEAFF. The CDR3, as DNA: TGCGCCAGCAGCGCCGGACAGGGCCCCTTCACTGAAGCTTTCTTT.

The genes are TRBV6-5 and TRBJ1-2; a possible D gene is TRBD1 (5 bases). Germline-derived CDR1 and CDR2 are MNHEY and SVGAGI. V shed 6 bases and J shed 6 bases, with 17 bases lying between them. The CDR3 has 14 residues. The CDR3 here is CASRRDKTVHGYTF. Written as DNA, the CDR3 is TGTGCCAGCAGACGCGACAAGACAGTTCATGGCTACACCTTC.

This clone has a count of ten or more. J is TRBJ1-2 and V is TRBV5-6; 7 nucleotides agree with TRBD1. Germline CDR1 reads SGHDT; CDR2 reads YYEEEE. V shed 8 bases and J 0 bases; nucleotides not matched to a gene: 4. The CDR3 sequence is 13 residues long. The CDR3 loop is CASRDRPNYGYTF. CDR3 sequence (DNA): TGTGCCAGTCGGGACAGACCTAACTATGGCTACACCTTC.